This T cell receptor (beta chain) was recovered during a study of cytomegalovirus exposure and HLA in healthy donors. V was shortened by 6 bases and J by 1 base, with 13 bases between the two germline ends. The CDR3 loop spans 14 amino acids. Per the germline V gene, CDR1 is SGHVS and CDR2 is FNYEAQ. TCRdb keeps only in-frame clones here, not all; method: immunoSEQ multiplex PCR. This table has roughly 150,000 clones, approximately 87% appearing once. From the roughly 110-subject validation cohort, which was separate from the roughly 630-subject first cohort, the donors were drawn. This clone appeared once.

Sequencing was performed on PBMCs. The chain recombines TRBV7-6 with TRBJ2-7, with D possibly being TRBD1 (6 bases). This receptor was obtained from a woman in her 30s in good health and CMV-seronegative. The CDR3 protein is CASREDDRSYEQYF. DNA of the CDR3: TGTGCCAGCAGAGAGGATGACAGGTCCTACGAGCAGTACTTC.